A selection of T cell receptor beta chains follows, all from one sample in a study of sequential checkpoint blockade in melanoma. TCRdb's copy holds only in-frame clones and misses some; the assay was immunoSEQ multiplex PCR. This table holds more than 250 clones, roughly 31% found once. This sample comprised tumor tissue (inferred from file names), obtained from a patient given nivolumab and ipilimumab in sequence. These receptors were taken from a human donor with melanoma. Each CDR3 is given with its conserved first and last residue. A D gene is named only where the DNA matches it firmly. Expanded clones get a size class; other rows say once, few or many, or leave the size out.

clone size	V gene	D gene	J gene	CDR3 DNA	CDR3 protein
large	TRBV7-6	TRBD1	TRBJ1-1	TGTGCCAGCAGCTTAGAGAAGGGACAGGGAAACACTGAAGCTTTCTTT	CASSLEKGQGNTEAFF
NA	TRBV19	TRBD1	TRBJ1-6	TGTGCCAGTAGTATTTCGGGACAGGGGAATTCACCCCTCCACTTT	CASSISGQGNSPLHF
NA	TRBV19	TRBD1	TRBJ2-3	TGTGCCAGTAGTGGGCGGGACAGGCGGTCCACAGATACGCAGTATTTT	CASSGRDRRSTDTQYF
NA	TRBV30	NA	TRBJ2-6	TGTGCCTGGACTGGGGCCAACGTCCTGACTTTC	CAWTGANVLTF
NA	TRBV6-4	TRBD1	TRBJ1-1	TGTGCCGTCAGGGGGGGCACTGAAGCTTTCTTT	CAVRGGTEAFF
few	TRBV6-8	TRBD1	TRBJ1-2	TGTGCCAGCAGTTCCAAACAGGGGGCCGGCTATGGCTACACCTTC	CASSSKQGAGYGYTF
few	TRBV11-3	TRBD1	TRBJ2-7	TGTGCCAGCAGCTCCCCGACAGGGGGCAACGAGCAGTACTTC	CASSSPTGGNEQYF
NA	TRBV30	NA	TRBJ1-1	TGTGCCTGGACCTTGGACACTGAAGCTTTCTTT	CAWTLDTEAFF
NA	TRBV29-1	TRBD1	TRBJ2-1	TGCAGCGCCGGGACAGGGAAGAATGAGCAGTTCTTC	CSAGTGKNEQFF
few	TRBV4-1	NA	TRBJ1-6	TGCGCCAGCAGCGGGACTCGGGCACAGATGGGTTCACCCCTCCACTTT	CASSGTRAQMGSPLHF
NA	TRBV11-3	TRBD2	TRBJ2-1	TGTGCCAGCAGCTTGACTAGCGGGGGGGCCAATGAGCAGTTCTTC	CASSLTSGGANEQFF
few	TRBV11-3	NA	TRBJ1-5	TGTGCCAGCAGCCATTTGTATAGCAATCAGCCCCAGCATTTT	CASSHLYSNQPQHF
large	TRBV23-1	TRBD1	TRBJ1-5	TGCGCCAGCAGCCAATCCAGGGGGAACAATCAGCCCCAGCATTTT	CASSQSRGNNQPQHF
NA	TRBV6-8	TRBD2	TRBJ2-7	TGTGCCAGCAGTTACGATCCCGGGACTAGGTTGTACGAGCAGTACTTC	CASSYDPGTRLYEQYF
NA	TRBV29-1	TRBD1	TRBJ1-1	TGCAGCGTTGTGGGGACAGAGAACACTGAAGCTTTCTTT	CSVVGTENTEAFF
few	TRBV10-2	TRBD1	TRBJ1-1	TGCGCCAGCAGAAGACAGGGAATCACTGAAGCTTTCTTT	CASRRQGITEAFF
NA	TRBV11-3	TRBD1	TRBJ1-2	TGTGCCAGCAGCTTAGGTCGGGACAGGACAGGCTACACCTTC	CASSLGRDRTGYTF
few	TRBV6-8	NA	TRBJ1-6	TGTGCCAGCAGGGACAATCAATTTGAACCCCTCCACTTT	CASRDNQFEPLHF
NA	TRBV11-3	NA	TRBJ2-7	TGTGCCAGCAGCTTAGGCGGGGCCACCTACGAGCAGTACTTC	CASSLGGATYEQYF
NA	TRBV18	TRBD1	TRBJ1-2	TGTGCCAGCTCACCGACCGCACAGGGACAGGGGGCCTATGGCTACACCTTC	CASSPTAQGQGAYGYTF
NA	TRBV5-1	NA	TRBJ2-5	TGCGCCAGCAGCTTGGAAACTAGCCTTGGGACCCAGTACTTC	CASSLETSLGTQYF
NA	TRBV18	TRBD2	TRBJ2-1	TGTGCCAGCTCACCAGGGGCTAGCGGGGGACTCTACAATGAGCAGTTCTTC	CASSPGASGGLYNEQFF
few	TRBV11-3	TRBD1	TRBJ2-7	TGTGCCAGCAGCCAACAGGGGGCCTCCTACGAGCAGTACTTC	CASSQQGASYEQYF
NA	TRBV11-3	NA	TRBJ2-5	TGTGCCAGCAGCTTGGCCCCCACCACGCAAGAGACCCAGTACTTC	CASSLAPTTQETQYF
NA	TRBV9	TRBD1	TRBJ1-4	TGTGCCAGCAGAGATCGGACAGGAAATGAAAAACTGTTTTTT	CASRDRTGNEKLFF
NA	TRBV25-1	NA	TRBJ1-1	TGTGCCAGCTACGGGTACAGGGAAGGGCCTGAAGCTTTCTTT	CASYGYREGPEAFF
NA	TRBV7-7	TRBD2	TRBJ2-7	TGTGCCAGCAGCCTAGGACTAGCGGGGGCGAGGAGCTCCTACGAGCAGTACTTC	CASSLGLAGARSSYEQYF
NA	TRBV11-3	NA	TRBJ1-1	TGTGCCAGCAGCTTAGTGGCAGGGAAACGAGAAGCTTTCTTT	CASSLVAGKREAFF
NA	TRBV25-1	TRBD1	TRBJ1-2	TGTGCCAGCAAAGACAGGGGGGGCTATGGCTACACCTTC	CASKDRGGYGYTF
few	TRBV6-8	NA	TRBJ2-7	TGTGCCAGCAGTTACTCGATGGGGTCCCACACCTACGAGCAGTACTTC	CASSYSMGSHTYEQYF
large	TRBV9	TRBD1	TRBJ1-1	TGTGCCAGCAGTGAAGAACGGCTTTTGACAGGGGGACCGCAAGCTTTCTTT	CASSEERLLTGGPQAFF
few	TRBV9	NA	TRBJ2-3	TGTGCCAGCAGCGTAGCCCCGGGGAGGACCTTCACAGATACGCAGTATTTT	CASSVAPGRTFTDTQYF
NA	TRBV14	NA	TRBJ1-2	TGTGCCAGCAGCCAACAGAATAGCTATGGCTACACCTTC	CASSQQNSYGYTF
NA	TRBV6-8	NA	TRBJ2-7	TGTGCCAGCAGTTACGGCAGGCCGGGTCAGTACTTC	CASSYGRPGQYF
NA	TRBV25-1	NA	TRBJ2-4	TGTGCCAGCAGTGTACGAGGGGGCATTCAGTACTTC	CASSVRGGIQYF
NA	TRBV5-1	TRBD1	TRBJ1-4	TGCGCCAGCAGTACCGGGACAGGGGGCCGAGAAAAACTGTTTTTT	CASSTGTGGREKLFF
few	TRBV4-1	TRBD2	TRBJ2-1	TGCGCCAGCAGCCAGGGGCAAGCGGGGGGGCCTGGTGAGCAGTTCTTC	CASSQGQAGGPGEQFF
few	TRBV11-3	TRBD2	TRBJ2-7	TGTGCCAGCAGCCAGCGACTAGCGTACTCCTACGAGCAGTACTTC	CASSQRLAYSYEQYF
NA	TRBV6-7	NA	TRBJ2-7	TGTGCCAGCAGTGAAGCGTTGAAGGGGGCCTACGAGCAGTACTTC	CASSEALKGAYEQYF
NA	TRBV11-3	NA	TRBJ2-2	TGTGCCAGCAGCTTAGTCCAGGGGCCCACCGGGGAGCTGTTTTTT	CASSLVQGPTGELFF
NA	TRBV6-8	NA	TRBJ1-5	TGTGCCAGCAGCTACGCTGATAGCAATCAGCCCCAGCATTTT	CASSYADSNQPQHF
NA	TRBV15	NA	TRBJ2-7	TGTGCCACCCCACCGAGACTCTACCTCTACGAGCAGTACTTC	CATPPRLYLYEQYF
NA	TRBV25-1	NA	TRBJ2-7	TGTGCCAGTCAAACGGGGACACACTCCTACGAGCAGTACTTC	CASQTGTHSYEQYF
few	TRBV6-8	TRBD2	TRBJ2-3	TGTGCCAGCAGTTACTTCCTCCCCGGGACTAGCGGCACAGATACGCAGTATTTT	CASSYFLPGTSGTDTQYF
once	TRBV5-1	TRBD2	TRBJ2-7	TGCGCCAGCAGCCTGCTCCATCTAGCGGGGGACGAGCAGTACTTC	CASSLLHLAGDEQYF
NA	TRBV6-8	NA	TRBJ1-2	TGTGCCAGCAGCAGCGGAGGGACTAGAGTGCGATGGAATGGCTACACCTTC	CASSSGGTRVRWNGYTF
few	TRBV11-3	NA	TRBJ1-6	TGTGCCAGCAGCCCCTCTGAGACAGAGAATTCACCCCTCCACTTT	CASSPSETENSPLHF
NA	TRBV19	NA	TRBJ1-1	TGTGCCAGTAGTTCCCTGGGACGAACTGAAGCTTTCTTT	CASSSLGRTEAFF
large	TRBV11-3	NA	TRBJ2-7	TGTGCCAGCAGCTTAGAGGCGGTTCTGCACGAGCAGTACTTC	CASSLEAVLHEQYF
few	TRBV4-1	NA	TRBJ2-3	TGCGCCAGCAGCCAAGATCGACGGAGTTTCACAGATACGCAGTATTTT	CASSQDRRSFTDTQYF
few	TRBV11-3	TRBD1	TRBJ1-2	TGTGCCAGCAGCTTGCCGACGACAGGGGGCGGACCCTACACCTTC	CASSLPTTGGGPYTF
NA	TRBV11-3	NA	TRBJ1-4	TGTGCCAGCAGCTTGAAGACAGCAACTAATGAAAAACTGTTTTTT	CASSLKTATNEKLFF
few	TRBV11-3	NA	TRBJ1-1	TGTGCCAGCAGCTTACGAGGGGCCCGTATCACTGAAGCTTTCTTT	CASSLRGARITEAFF
NA	TRBV7-4	NA	TRBJ2-5	TGTGCCAGCAGCTTAAAACTAGAAGAGACCCAGTACTTC	CASSLKLEETQYF
NA	TRBV9	TRBD2	TRBJ2-3	TGTGCCAGCAGTCCTAGCGGGGGGAGGTCTACGCAGTATTTT	CASSPSGGRSTQYF